The clone carrying this TCR beta chain was counted at least ten times. These data come from a study of kidney transplant recipient with SARS-CoV-2 infection. TCRdb processed the reads anew with MiXCR; each CDR3 protein has one entry. The repertoire consists of 200,000 to 300,000 distinct CDR3 sequences, with around 26% occurring once and the leading ten covering nearly 7.5%. This clonotype was obtained from a male patient aged 25-45 years who had COVID-19 and was a kidney transplant recipient. The graft donor may account for some of the T cells. Sequenced material: a blood sample, taken at baseline and on day 111 from a kidney transplant recipient.

This CDR3 reads CASSLEMGQTGNTIYF. The CDR3 region has the DNA TGTGCCAGCAGCTTAGAGATGGGGCAAACTGGAAACACCATATATTTT. The chain couples TRBV7-2 to TRBJ1-3; possible D gene TRBD1, 5 bases. Germline CDR1 is SGHTA and CDR2 is FQGNSA. The CDR3 spans 16 residues. Trimming pared 1 base from V and 2 bases from J, leaving 12 bases between.